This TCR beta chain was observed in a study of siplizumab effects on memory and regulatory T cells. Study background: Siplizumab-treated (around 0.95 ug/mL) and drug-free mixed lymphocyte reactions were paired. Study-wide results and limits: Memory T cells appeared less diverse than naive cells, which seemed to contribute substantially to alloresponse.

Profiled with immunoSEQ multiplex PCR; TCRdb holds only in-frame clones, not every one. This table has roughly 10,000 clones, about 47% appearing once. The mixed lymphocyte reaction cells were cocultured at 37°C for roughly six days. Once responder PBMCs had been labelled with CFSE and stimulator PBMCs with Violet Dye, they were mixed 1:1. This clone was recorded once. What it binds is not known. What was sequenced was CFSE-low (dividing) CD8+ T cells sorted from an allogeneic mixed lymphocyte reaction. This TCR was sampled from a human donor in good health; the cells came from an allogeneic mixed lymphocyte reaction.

The CDR3, as DNA: TGTGCCAGCAGTGAACTTACGAGGACAGGGGTTCCCACTGAAGCTTTCTTT. Its translation: CASSELTRTGVPTEAFF. This rearrangement joins TRBV6-1 to TRBJ1-1; 9 bases align to TRBD1. V trimming: 2 bases; J trimming: 4 bases; junction bases outside the gene matches: 11. The CDR3 runs to 17 residues. Germline CDR1 MNHNS, CDR2 SASEGT.